This T cell receptor beta chain was sequenced during a study of blood T cell repertoires in COVID-19. Background on the study: Collection of acute and convalescent COVID-19 samples took place in the United States, Italy and Spain. PBMCs, B-cell-depleted T cells, or T cells provided the cDNA or gDNA that made up the material.

Original data processing: Cell counts per sample came from amplifying reference gene primers. Data came from immunoSEQ multiplex PCR; TCRdb stores just in-frame clones and leaves some out. From that table come the V and J calls and clone size; the DNA was used to work out D and trimming. The sample shows around 60,000 clones, around 80% of them seen only once. Trimming took off 6 bases at V and 8 bases at J, with 14 bases between the two ends. The CDR3 runs 13 residues. One Seattle source followed patients from active infection through their disease course. Sample: peripheral blood. The receptor comes from a man aged 25-45 years with COVID-19, enrolled during active disease. The gene calls are TRBV12-3 or TRBV12-4 and TRBJ2-1; D may be TRBD1 (6 bases). The CDR3 is CASRTGRFDEQFF. The CDR3 nucleotides read TGTGCCAGCAGGACAGGCAGGTTCGATGAGCAGTTCTTC.